The 29 T cell receptor beta chains listed next were all sequenced from one sample in a study of T cells in Graves' hyperthyroidism and ophthalmopathy. RNA transcripts were the template for amplifying TCR beta CDR3 regions. A set of HTBI primers served as the primers for a first-round RT-PCR of the TCR CDR3. TCRdb itself ran the multiplex PCR reads through MiXCR, one entry per CDR3 protein. The repertoire holds 500,000 to 800,000 distinct CDR3 sequences, with around 13% as singletons. The specimen sequenced was blood. The receptors stem from a woman aged 50 to 60 with Graves' ophthalmopathy.

The rearrangement links TRBV3-1 to TRBJ1-3; no reliable D call. Between the trimmed V and J ends, which lost 1 base and 3 bases, there was a span of 13 bases. This CDR3 has 16 amino acids. The germline V gene has CDR1 LGHDT and CDR2 YNNKEL (reference sequence). As DNA, the CDR3 is TGTGCCAGCAGCCAAGTTTCGGGTTGGAGTGGAAACACCATATATTTT. Translating it yields CASSQVSGWSGNTIYF.

This clonotype was seen repeatedly, ten times or more. This sequence joins TRBV28 and TRBJ2-1; D is undetermined. Deletions cut 4 bases from V and 9 bases from J, with 10 bases between. CDR1 MDHEN and CDR2 SYDVKM come from the germline V gene. The CDR3 consists of 12 residues. The CDR3 spells CASSSTVSEQFF. CDR3 nucleotide sequence: TGTGCCAGCAGTTCCACGGTCAGTGAGCAGTTCTTC. The full variable domain, in which reference TRBV28 and TRBJ2-1 provide the parts outside the CDR3, is DVKVTQSSRYLVKRTGEKVFLECVQDMDHENMFWYRQDPGLGLRLIYFSYDVKMKEKGDIPEGYSVSREKKERFSLILESASTNQTSMYLCASSSTVSEQFFGPGTRLTVL.

The chain combines TRBV10-3 with TRBJ2-7, with no clear D. The length of the CDR3 is 11 residues. The V gene lost 5 bases and the J gene lost 5 bases, with 7 bases spanning the gap. Germline V lookup: CDR1 ENHRY, CDR2 SYGVKD. This chain's CDR3 is CAISITDEQYF. CDR3 bases: TGTGCCATCAGTATTACGGACGAGCAGTACTTC.

The V gene is TRBV19, the J gene TRBJ2-1, with TRBD2 matching over 7 bases. Looked up from germline, CDR1 is LNHDA and CDR2 is SQIVND (reference sequence). CDR3 length: 16 amino acids. J gave up 4 bases and V 3 bases, and 9 bases lay outside the gene matches. CDR3 sequence reads: CASSMGGGSYYNEQFF. CDR3 in DNA: TGTGCCAGTAGTATGGGGGGGGGTTCTTATTACAATGAGCAGTTCTTC.

There are many counts of this clonotype. The chain joins TRBV7-8 to TRBJ1-1, with no clear D. CDR1 and CDR2 (germline): SGHVS, FQNEAQ. Trimming pared 3 bases from V and 3 bases from J, leaving 5 bases between. The CDR3 extends over 12 amino acids. The CDR3 coding sequence is TGTGCCAGCAGCTTCCTGGACACTGAAGCTTTCTTT. Its translation: CASSFLDTEAFF.

The sample holds a few counts of this clonotype. The rearrangement joins TRBV14 to TRBJ1-2; no clear D gene. The CDR3 sequence is 16 residues long. Trimming took off 6 bases at V and 8 bases at J, with 25 bases between the two ends. Germline V gene lookup returns CDR1 SGHDN and CDR2 FVKESK. CDR3 DNA: TGTGCCAGCAGGTCCTCGGGCAGCGCTGGATATGGAGGCTACACCTTC. Translated: CASRSSGSAGYGGYTF.

This clonotype has ten or more counts. The rearrangement uses TRBV20-1 and TRBJ2-2; D remains unclear. Germline V gene sequence: CDR1 DFQATT, CDR2 SNEGSKA (reference sequence). Trimming took 0 bases from V and 0 from J, leaving 11 bases between them. The CDR3 extends over 16 amino acids. This chain's CDR3 is CSAREFGGSNTGELFF. CDR3 nucleotides: TGCAGTGCTAGAGAATTTGGCGGATCGAACACCGGGGAGCTGTTTTTT.

The rearrangement joins TRBV19 to TRBJ1-2; D uncertain. V shed 5 bases and J shed 4 bases, with 14 bases lying between them. CDR1 and CDR2 (germline): LNHDA, SQIVND (reference sequence). The CDR3 extends over 14 amino acids. CDR3 sequence: CASSGGPVAYGYTF. The CDR3 nucleotides read TGTGCCAGTAGTGGAGGCCCGGTCGCCTATGGCTACACCTTC.

This clonotype has just a few counts. V is TRBV20-1 and J is TRBJ2-2; 11 nucleotides align to TRBD2. The CDR3 contains 16 residues. V lost 3 bases, J lost 2 bases, and 5 bases stayed unmatched. CDR1 and CDR2 (germline): DFQATT, SNEGSKA (reference sequence). The CDR3 loop is CSARASGRYNTGELFF. The CDR3 nucleotides read TGCAGTGCTAGGGCTAGCGGGAGGTATAACACCGGGGAGCTGTTTTTT.

This clonotype has ten or more counts. The genes are TRBV18 and TRBJ2-1; TRBD2 agrees at 11 bases. Germline values: CDR1 KGHSH, CDR2 LQKENI. This CDR3 contains 15 residues. With V trimmed by 5 bases and J by 7 bases, 7 bases remained unmatched. CDR3 sequence (DNA): TGTGCCAGCTCATCCTTAGGGACTAGCGGTAATGAGCAGTTCTTC. Translation: CASSSLGTSGNEQFF.

For this clonotype: A much bigger clone sits one base away, suggesting this may be a read error. The conserved final phenylalanine or tryptophan is absent from the CDR3, which likely points to a read error. The genes are TRBV6-1 and TRBJ2-1; 10 positions match TRBD2. CDR3 length: 14 residues. Germline CDR1 is MNHNS and CDR2 is SASEGT. Losses at the gene ends were 5 bases for V and 7 bases for J; bases not matched to a gene: 5. The CDR3 reads CASSPGLAWNEQFS. CDR3 nucleotide sequence: TGTGCCAGCAGTCCGGGACTAGCGTGGAATGAGCAGTTCTCC.

The sample holds many counts of this clonotype. The chain recombines TRBV5-1 with TRBJ2-2, with TRBD2 matching over 13 bases. In germline, CDR1 is SGHRS, CDR2 YFSETQ. The J segment lost 4 bases and the V segment lost 2 bases, leaving 5 bases of the junction unmatched. This CDR3 is 17 amino acids long. CDR3 protein: CASSFAGLAGITGELFF. The DNA for the CDR3 is TGCGCCAGCAGCTTTGCGGGACTAGCGGGAATCACCGGGGAGCTGTTTTTT.

This clonotype was counted many times. This chain links TRBV7-9 with TRBJ2-1; TRBD2 matches 9 bases. Trimming at V came to 1 base and at J to 0 bases, leaving 7 bases not matched to a gene. CDR1 is SEHNR, CDR2 FQNEAQ, per germline (reference sequence). This CDR3 has 18 residues. The CDR3 coding sequence is TGTGCCAGCAGCTTAGGTCAAGGTAGCGGGAGCTCCTACAATGAGCAGTTCTTC. It specifies CASSLGQGSGSSYNEQFF.

This clonotype was counted many times. V and J are TRBV3-1 and TRBJ2-3; D is possibly TRBD2 (6 bases). Germline loops: CDR1 LGHDT, CDR2 YNNKEL (reference sequence). V lost 0 bases to trimming and J lost 5 bases, with 15 bases between them. There are 16 residues in the CDR3. The CDR3 loop reads CASSQDLGGVLDTQYF. As DNA, the CDR3 is TGTGCCAGCAGCCAAGATCTGGGGGGAGTGTTAGATACGCAGTATTTT.

This sequence joins TRBV2 and TRBJ1-4; D not certain. Germline assignment: CDR1 SNHLY and CDR2 FYNNEI. V shed 10 bases and J shed 3 bases, with 12 bases lying between them. CDR3 length equals 13 residues. The CDR3 DNA is TGTGCCACTTCGGACCGTTCTAATGAAAAACTGTTTTTT. Translation: CATSDRSNEKLFF.

The V and J genes are TRBV6-1 and TRBJ1-5; TRBD1 matches 7 bases. The CDR3 has 15 residues. The V gene's germline CDR1 is MNHNS and CDR2 SASEGT. Unmatched junction bases numbered 10, after V lost 6 bases and J lost 5 bases. The CDR3 DNA follows: TGTGCCAGCAGCCGCCGGGACAGCAATTATCAGCCCCAGCATTTT. Its translation is CASSRRDSNYQPQHF.

The CDR3 bases are TGTGCCAGCAGCCAAGGAGCCGCGGTGGATGATGAGCAGTTCTTC. Translated: CASSQGAAVDDEQFF. The rearrangement uses TRBV14 and TRBJ2-1; no clear D. V dropped 1 base and J dropped 8 bases, with 15 bases sitting between them. Germline V lookup: CDR1 SGHDN, CDR2 FVKESK. The CDR3 spans 15 residues.

The table lists this clonotype with many counts. The chain employs TRBV5-1 and TRBJ2-2; no clear D gene. Germline loops: CDR1 SGHRS, CDR2 YFSETQ. Trimming pared 0 bases from V and 6 bases from J, leaving 18 bases between. The CDR3 spans 17 residues. CDR3 nucleotides: TGCGCCAGCAGCTTGGTTCTGCTGGTGGATCGTCCCGGGGAGCTGTTTTTT. Protein sequence: CASSLVLLVDRPGELFF. The full variable domain, its missing parts supplied by reference TRBV5-1 and TRBJ2-2, is KAGVTQTPRYLIKTRGQQVTLSCSPISGHRSVSWYQQTPGQGLQFLFEYFSETQRNKGNFPGRFSGRQFSNSRSEMNVSTLELGDSALYLCASSLVLLVDRPGELFFGEGSRLTVL.

The rearrangement uses TRBV12-3 or TRBV12-4 and TRBJ1-3; the D gene is possibly TRBD1 (5 bases). V was shortened by 6 bases and J by 2 bases, with 14 bases between the two germline ends. This CDR3 has 15 residues. The CDR3 loop reads CASSLVGDPGNTIYF. The DNA for the CDR3 is TGTGCCAGCAGCCTCGTAGGGGACCCTGGAAACACCATATATTTT.

The chain couples TRBV4-3 to TRBJ2-2; no definite D call. CDR1 is LGHNA and CDR2 is YSLEER in the germline V gene. V dropped 1 base and J dropped 4 bases, with 7 bases sitting between them. This CDR3 spans 14 amino acids. The CDR3 bases are TGCGCCAGCAGCCAAGTCTTTGCCACCGGGGAGCTGTTTTTT. Translated, it gives CASSQVFATGELFF.

This clonotype was seen only a few times. This chain connects TRBV28 to TRBJ2-5; TRBD2 agrees at 13 bases. V lost 5 bases to trimming and J lost 13 bases; unmatched junction nucleotides: 10. Looked up from germline, CDR1 is MDHEN and CDR2 is SYDVKM. The CDR3 is 14 residues long. The CDR3 is CASSQAGTSGMGYF. The DNA for the CDR3 is TGTGCCAGCAGTCAAGCCGGGACTAGCGGGATGGGGTACTTC.

The V call is TRBV15, the J call TRBJ2-3, with TRBD2 identical over 7 bases. The CDR3 has 14 residues. V shed 6 bases and J 0 bases; nucleotides not matched to a gene: 3. In germline, CDR1 is LNHNV, CDR2 YYDKDF (reference sequence). CDR3 residues: CATRPSGSTDTQYF. The CDR3 DNA follows: TGTGCCACCAGGCCTAGCGGCAGCACAGATACGCAGTATTTT.

This clonotype turned up a few times. The chain uses TRBV20-1 and TRBJ2-1, with TRBD2 identical over 9 bases. The CDR3 has 15 amino acids. Germline CDR1 DFQATT, CDR2 SNEGSKA (reference sequence). Losses at the gene ends were 7 bases for V and 8 bases for J; bases not matched to a gene: 15. The CDR3 loop reads CSGRVGREGLDEQFF. The CDR3 region has the DNA TGCAGTGGGAGAGTGGGGCGGGAGGGCCTGGATGAGCAGTTCTTC.

This clonotype was recorded many times. The chain joins TRBV6-1 to TRBJ1-5; TRBD1 matches 7 bases. V trimming: 7 bases; J trimming: 2 bases; junction bases outside the gene matches: 8. CDR1 is MNHNS, CDR2 SASEGT, per germline. This CDR3 is 15 amino acids long. CDR3 residues: CASTNDRVGNQPQHF. The DNA of the CDR3 is TGTGCCAGCACTAACGACAGGGTAGGCAATCAGCCCCAGCATTTT.

A few counts support this clonotype. The rearrangement uses TRBV9 and TRBJ1-5; D is perhaps TRBD1 (5 bases). Germline CDR1 is SGDLS and CDR2 is YYNGEE. Between the trimmed V and J ends, which lost 0 bases and 1 base, there was a span of 8 bases. This CDR3 contains 15 residues. DNA of the CDR3: TGTGCCAGCAGCGTAGAAGGGGCCAGCAATCAGCCCCAGCATTTT. It yields the protein CASSVEGASNQPQHF.

The sample holds many counts of this clonotype. The chain recombines TRBV6-2 or TRBV6-3 with TRBJ1-1, with TRBD1 matching over 12 bases. The CDR3 covers 18 residues. The V and J ends lost 0 bases and 4 bases, in that order; junction bases with no gene match: 9. Germline lookup yields CDR1 MNHEY and CDR2 SVGEGT. The CDR3 here is CASSYSPGQGALSTEAFF. CDR3 bases: TGTGCCAGCAGTTACTCTCCGGGACAGGGGGCGCTTAGCACTGAAGCTTTCTTT.

The table lists this clonotype with many counts. The rearrangement links TRBV3-1 to TRBJ2-1, with TRBD2 as a possible D gene (5 bases). Trimming left V 1 base short and J 7 bases short, with 17 bases between. Germline loops: CDR1 LGHDT, CDR2 YNNKEL (reference sequence). CDR3 length: 16 residues. The CDR3 DNA sequence: TGTGCCAGCAGCCAAGGGGTTGGACTCCCGGCAAATGAGCAGTTCTTC. This codes for CASSQGVGLPANEQFF.

In the case of this clonotype: Given a much more abundant clone one base away, this may be a read error. The J gene is TRBJ2-1, the V gene TRBV6-1; TRBD2 might be the D (6 bases). The V gene's germline CDR1 is MNHNS and CDR2 SASEGT. Trimming pared 2 bases from V and 8 bases from J, leaving 19 bases between. The CDR3 has 16 amino acids. The CDR3 DNA sequence: TGTGCCAGCAGTGAATGGCTAGCGAGAGTCTCACATGAGCAGTTCTTC. Translating gives CASSEWLARVSHEQFF.

This clonotype showed up many times. This chain connects TRBV20-1 to TRBJ1-2, with D hard to call. Trimming pared 3 bases from V and 6 bases from J, leaving 8 bases between. Germline V gives CDR1 DFQATT, CDR2 SNEGSKA (reference sequence). The CDR3 is 11 residues long. DNA for the CDR3: TGCAGTGCTAGCCGTTTCGATGGCTACACCTTC. Translation: CSASRFDGYTF.